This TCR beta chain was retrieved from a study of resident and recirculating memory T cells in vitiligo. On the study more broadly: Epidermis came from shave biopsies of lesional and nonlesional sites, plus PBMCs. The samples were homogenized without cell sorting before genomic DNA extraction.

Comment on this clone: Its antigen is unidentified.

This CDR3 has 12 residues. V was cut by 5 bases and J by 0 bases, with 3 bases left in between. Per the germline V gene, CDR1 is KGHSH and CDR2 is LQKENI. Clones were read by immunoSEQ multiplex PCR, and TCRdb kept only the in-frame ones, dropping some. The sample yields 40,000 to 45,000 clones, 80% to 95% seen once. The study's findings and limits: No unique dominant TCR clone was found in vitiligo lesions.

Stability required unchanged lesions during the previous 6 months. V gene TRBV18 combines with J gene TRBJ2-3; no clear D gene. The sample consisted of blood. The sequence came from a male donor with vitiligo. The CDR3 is CASSTSTDTQYF. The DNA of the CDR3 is TGTGCCAGCTCAACTAGCACAGATACGCAGTATTTT.